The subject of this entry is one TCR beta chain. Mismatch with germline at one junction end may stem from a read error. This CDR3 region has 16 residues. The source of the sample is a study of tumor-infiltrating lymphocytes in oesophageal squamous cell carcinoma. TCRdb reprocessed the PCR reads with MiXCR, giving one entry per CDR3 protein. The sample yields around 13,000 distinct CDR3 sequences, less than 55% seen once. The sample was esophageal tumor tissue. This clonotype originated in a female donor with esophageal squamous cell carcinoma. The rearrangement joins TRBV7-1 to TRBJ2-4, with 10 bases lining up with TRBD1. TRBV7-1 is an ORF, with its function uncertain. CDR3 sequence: CASSRQGADGANVLAF. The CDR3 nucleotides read TGTGCCAGCAGTCGACAGGGGGCCGATGGGGCCAACGTCCTGGCTTTC.